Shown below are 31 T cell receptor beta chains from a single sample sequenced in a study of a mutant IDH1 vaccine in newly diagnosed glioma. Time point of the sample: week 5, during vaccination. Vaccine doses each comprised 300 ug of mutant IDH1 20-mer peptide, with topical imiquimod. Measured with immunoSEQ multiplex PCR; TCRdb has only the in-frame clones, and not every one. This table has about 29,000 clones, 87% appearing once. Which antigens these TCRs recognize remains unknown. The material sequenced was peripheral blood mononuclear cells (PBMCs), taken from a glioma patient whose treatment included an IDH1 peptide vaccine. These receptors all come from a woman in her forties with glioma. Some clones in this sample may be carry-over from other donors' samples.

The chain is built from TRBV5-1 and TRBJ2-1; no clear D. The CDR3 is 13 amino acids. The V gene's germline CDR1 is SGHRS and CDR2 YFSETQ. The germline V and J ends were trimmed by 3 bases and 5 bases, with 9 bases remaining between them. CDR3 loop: CASSYPAHNEQFF. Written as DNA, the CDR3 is TGCGCCAGCAGCTACCCGGCCCACAATGAGCAGTTCTTC.

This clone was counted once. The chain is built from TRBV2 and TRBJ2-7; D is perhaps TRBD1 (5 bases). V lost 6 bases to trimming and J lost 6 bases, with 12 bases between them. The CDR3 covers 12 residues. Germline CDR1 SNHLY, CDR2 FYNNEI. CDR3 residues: CASSSQGFEQYF. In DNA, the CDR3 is TGTGCCAGCAGCTCCCAGGGATTCGAGCAGTACTTC.

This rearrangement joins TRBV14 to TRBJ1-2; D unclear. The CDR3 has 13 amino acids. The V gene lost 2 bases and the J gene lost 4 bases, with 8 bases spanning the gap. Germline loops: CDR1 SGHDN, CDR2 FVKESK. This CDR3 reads CASSQTETYGYTF. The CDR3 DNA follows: TGTGCCAGCAGCCAAACGGAGACCTATGGCTACACCTTC.

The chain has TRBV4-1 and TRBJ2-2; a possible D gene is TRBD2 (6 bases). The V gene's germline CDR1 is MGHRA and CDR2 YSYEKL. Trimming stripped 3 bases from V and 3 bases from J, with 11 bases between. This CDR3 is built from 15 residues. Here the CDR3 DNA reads TGCGCCAGCAGCCAGAGGGACTTCCACACCGGGGAGCTGTTTTTT. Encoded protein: CASSQRDFHTGELFF.

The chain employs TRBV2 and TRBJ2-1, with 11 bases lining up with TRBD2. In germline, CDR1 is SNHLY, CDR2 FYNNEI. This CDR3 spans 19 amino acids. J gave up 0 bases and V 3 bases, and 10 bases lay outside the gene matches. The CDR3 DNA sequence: TGTGCCAGCAGTGACCCTCTTTCTAGCGGGGGGAGCTCCTACAATGAGCAGTTCTTC. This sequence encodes CASSDPLSSGGSSYNEQFF.

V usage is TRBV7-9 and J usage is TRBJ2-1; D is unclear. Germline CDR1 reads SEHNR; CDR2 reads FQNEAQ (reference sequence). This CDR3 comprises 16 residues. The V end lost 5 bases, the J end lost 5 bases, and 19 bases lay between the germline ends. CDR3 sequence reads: CASSPTTQAAHNEQFF. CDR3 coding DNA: TGTGCCAGCAGCCCTACCACGCAGGCCGCCCACAATGAGCAGTTCTTC. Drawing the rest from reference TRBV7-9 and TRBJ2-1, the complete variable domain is DTGVSQNPRHKITKRGQNVTFRCDPISEHNRLYWYRQTLGQGPEFLTYFQNEAQLEKSRLLSDRFSAERPKGSFSTLEIQRTEQGDSAMYLCASSPTTQAAHNEQFFGPGTRLTVL.

CDR3 amino acids: CASSSMPGQGLAGANVLTF. The DNA for the CDR3 is TGCGCCAGCAGCTCAATGCCGGGACAGGGGTTGGCTGGGGCCAACGTCCTGACTTTC. The V gene is TRBV4-1, the J gene TRBJ2-6, with TRBD1 identical over 10 bases. The ends lost 5 bases at V and 2 bases at J; junction bases unmatched: 12. The CDR3 sequence is 19 residues long. Germline CDR1 MGHRA, CDR2 YSYEKL.

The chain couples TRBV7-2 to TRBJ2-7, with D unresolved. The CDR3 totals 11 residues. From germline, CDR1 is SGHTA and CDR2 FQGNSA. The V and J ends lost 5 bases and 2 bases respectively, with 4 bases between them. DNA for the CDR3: TGTGCCAGCAGCGCTACCTACGAGCAGTACTTC. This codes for CASSATYEQYF.

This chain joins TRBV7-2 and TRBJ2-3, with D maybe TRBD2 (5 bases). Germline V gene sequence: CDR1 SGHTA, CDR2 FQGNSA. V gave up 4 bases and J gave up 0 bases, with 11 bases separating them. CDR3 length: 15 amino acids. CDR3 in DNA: TGTGCCAGCAGCTCCCGGAGGACTAGCACAGATACGCAGTATTTT. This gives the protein CASSSRRTSTDTQYF.

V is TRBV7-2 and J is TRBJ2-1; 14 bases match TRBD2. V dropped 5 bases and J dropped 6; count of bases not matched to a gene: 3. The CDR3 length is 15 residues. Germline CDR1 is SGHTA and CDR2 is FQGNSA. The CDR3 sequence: CASSLTSGRVNEQFF. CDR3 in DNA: TGTGCCAGCAGCCTGACTAGCGGGAGGGTCAATGAGCAGTTCTTC.

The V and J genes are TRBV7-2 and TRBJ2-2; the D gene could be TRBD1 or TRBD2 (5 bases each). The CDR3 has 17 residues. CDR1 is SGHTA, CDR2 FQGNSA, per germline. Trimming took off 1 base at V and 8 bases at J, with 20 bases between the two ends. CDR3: CASSLEYWGAGWGELFF. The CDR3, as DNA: TGTGCCAGCAGCTTAGAATATTGGGGCGCGGGCTGGGGGGAGCTGTTTTTT.

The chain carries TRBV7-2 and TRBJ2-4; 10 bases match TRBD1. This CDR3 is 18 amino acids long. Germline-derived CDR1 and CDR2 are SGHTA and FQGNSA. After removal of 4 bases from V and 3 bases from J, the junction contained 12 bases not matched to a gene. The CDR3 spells CASSSRDRGLGDKNIQYF. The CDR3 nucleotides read TGTGCCAGCAGCTCCCGGGACAGGGGTCTGGGAGACAAAAACATTCAGTACTTC.

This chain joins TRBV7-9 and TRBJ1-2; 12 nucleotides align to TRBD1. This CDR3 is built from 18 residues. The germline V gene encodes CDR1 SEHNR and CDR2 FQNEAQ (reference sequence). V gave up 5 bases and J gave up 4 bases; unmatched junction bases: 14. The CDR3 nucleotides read TGTGCCAGCAGCACGCCGGGGACAGGGGGCCTACCCGGCTATGGCTACACCTTC. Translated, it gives CASSTPGTGGLPGYGYTF. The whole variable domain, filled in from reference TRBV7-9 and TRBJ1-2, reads DTGVSQNPRHKITKRGQNVTFRCDPISEHNRLYWYRQTLGQGPEFLTYFQNEAQLEKSRLLSDRFSAERPKGSFSTLEIQRTEQGDSAMYLCASSTPGTGGLPGYGYTFGSGTRLTVV.

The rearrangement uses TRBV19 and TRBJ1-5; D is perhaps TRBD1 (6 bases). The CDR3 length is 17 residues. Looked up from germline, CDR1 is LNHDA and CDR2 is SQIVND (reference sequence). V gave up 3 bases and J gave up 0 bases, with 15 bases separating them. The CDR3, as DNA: TGTGCCAGTAGTATTTTCGGGACAAGTGGTAGCAATCAGCCCCAGCATTTT. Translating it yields CASSIFGTSGSNQPQHF.

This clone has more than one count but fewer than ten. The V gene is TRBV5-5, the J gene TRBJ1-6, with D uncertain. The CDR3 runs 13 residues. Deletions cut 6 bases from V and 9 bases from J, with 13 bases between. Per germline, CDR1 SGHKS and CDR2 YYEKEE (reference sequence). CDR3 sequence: CASTYLVGSPLHF. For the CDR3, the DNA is TGTGCCAGCACCTACTTGGTGGGTTCACCCCTCCACTTT.

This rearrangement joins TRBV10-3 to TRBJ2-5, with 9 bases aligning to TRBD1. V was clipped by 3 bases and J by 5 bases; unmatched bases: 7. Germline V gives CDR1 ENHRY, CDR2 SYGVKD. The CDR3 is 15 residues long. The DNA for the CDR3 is TGTGCCATCAGTGACCCTACAGGGGGCTACGAGACCCAGTACTTC. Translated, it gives CAISDPTGGYETQYF.

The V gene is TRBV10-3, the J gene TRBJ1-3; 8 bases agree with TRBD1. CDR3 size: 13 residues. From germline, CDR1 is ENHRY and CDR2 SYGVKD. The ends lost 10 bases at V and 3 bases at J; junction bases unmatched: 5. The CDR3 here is CATGGADGNTIYF. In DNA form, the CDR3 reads TGTGCCACAGGGGGCGCCGATGGAAACACCATATATTTT.

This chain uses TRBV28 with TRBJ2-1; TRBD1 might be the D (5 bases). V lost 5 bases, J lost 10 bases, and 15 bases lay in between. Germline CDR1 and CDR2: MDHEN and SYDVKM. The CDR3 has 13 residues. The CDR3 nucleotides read TGTGCCAGCAGTGGGTCTAGGGGCGCGGAGCAGTTCTTC. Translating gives CASSGSRGAEQFF.

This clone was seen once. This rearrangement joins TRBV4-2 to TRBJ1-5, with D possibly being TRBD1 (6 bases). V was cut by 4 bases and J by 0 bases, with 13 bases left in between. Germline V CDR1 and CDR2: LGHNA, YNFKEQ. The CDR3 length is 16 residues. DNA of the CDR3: TGTGCCAGCAGCCGGACTTACAGGGATAGCAATCAGCCCCAGCATTTT. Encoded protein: CASSRTYRDSNQPQHF.

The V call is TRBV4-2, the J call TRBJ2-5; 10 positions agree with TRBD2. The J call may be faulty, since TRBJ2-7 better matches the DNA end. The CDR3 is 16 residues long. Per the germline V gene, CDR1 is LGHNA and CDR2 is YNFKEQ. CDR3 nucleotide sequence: TGTGCCAGCAGCCAAGGGGTCGGCGCTAGCGGGAGCGAGCAGTACTTC. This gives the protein CASSQGVGASGSEQYF.

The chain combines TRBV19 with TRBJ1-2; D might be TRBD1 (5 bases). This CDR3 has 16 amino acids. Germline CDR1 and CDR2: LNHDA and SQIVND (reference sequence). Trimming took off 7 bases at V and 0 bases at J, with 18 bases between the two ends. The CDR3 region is CASIADGRGTNYGYTF. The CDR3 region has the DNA TGTGCCAGTATAGCAGACGGCCGGGGGACTAACTATGGCTACACCTTC.

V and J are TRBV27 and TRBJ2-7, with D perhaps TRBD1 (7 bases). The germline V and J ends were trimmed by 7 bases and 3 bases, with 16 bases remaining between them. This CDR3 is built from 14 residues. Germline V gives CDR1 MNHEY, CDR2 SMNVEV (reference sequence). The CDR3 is CASTYGGGGYEQYF. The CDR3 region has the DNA TGTGCCAGCACATACGGAGGGGGCGGCTACGAGCAGTACTTC.

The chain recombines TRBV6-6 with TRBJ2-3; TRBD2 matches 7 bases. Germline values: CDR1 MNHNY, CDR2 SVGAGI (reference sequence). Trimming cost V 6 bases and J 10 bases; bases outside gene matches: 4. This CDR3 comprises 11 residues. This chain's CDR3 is CASSGLAAQYF. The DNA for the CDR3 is TGTGCCAGCAGCGGGCTAGCGGCGCAGTATTTT.

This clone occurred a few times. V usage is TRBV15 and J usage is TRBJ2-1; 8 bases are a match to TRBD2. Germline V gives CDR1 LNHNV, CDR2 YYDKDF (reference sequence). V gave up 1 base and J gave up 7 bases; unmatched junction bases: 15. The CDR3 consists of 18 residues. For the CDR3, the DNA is TGTGCCACCAGCAGAGGGGTAGGCGGGAGCGGGAGTAGGAATGAGCAGTTCTTC. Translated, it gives CATSRGVGGSGSRNEQFF.

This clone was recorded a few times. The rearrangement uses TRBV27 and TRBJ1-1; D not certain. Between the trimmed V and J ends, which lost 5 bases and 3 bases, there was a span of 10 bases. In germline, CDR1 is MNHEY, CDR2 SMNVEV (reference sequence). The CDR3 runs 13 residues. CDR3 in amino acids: CASSTRVDTEAFF. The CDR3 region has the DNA TGTGCCAGCAGTACCCGGGTGGACACTGAAGCTTTCTTT.

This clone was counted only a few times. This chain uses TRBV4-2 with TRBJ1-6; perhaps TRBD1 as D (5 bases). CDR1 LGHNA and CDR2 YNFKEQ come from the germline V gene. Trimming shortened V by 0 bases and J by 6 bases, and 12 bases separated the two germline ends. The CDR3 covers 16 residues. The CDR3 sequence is CASSQEYRQLNSPLHF. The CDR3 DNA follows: TGTGCCAGCAGCCAAGAGTACAGACAGCTTAATTCACCCCTCCACTTT.

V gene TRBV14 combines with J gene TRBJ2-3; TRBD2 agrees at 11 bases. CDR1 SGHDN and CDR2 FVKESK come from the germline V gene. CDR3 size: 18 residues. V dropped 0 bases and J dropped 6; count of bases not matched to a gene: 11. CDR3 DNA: TGTGCCAGCAGCCAAGAAAGGGCCACTAGCGGGGGCCCGGATACGCAGTATTTT. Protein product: CASSQERATSGGPDTQYF. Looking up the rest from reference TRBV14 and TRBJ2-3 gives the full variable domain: EAGVTQFPSHSVIEKGQTVTLRCDPISGHDNLYWYRRVMGKEIKFLLHFVKESKQDESGMPNNRFLAERTGGTYSTLKVQPAELEDSGVYFCASSQERATSGGPDTQYFGPGTRLTVL.

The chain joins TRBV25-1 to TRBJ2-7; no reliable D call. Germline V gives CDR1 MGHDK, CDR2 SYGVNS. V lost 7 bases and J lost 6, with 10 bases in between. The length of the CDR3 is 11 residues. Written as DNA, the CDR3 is TGTGCCAGCACCCAACGTGGCGAGCAGTACTTC. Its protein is CASTQRGEQYF.

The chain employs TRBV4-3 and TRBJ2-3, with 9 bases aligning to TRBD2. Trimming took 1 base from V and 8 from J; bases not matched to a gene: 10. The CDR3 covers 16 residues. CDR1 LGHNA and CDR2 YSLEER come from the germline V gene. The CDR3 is CASSQALGGRVGTQYF. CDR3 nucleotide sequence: TGCGCCAGCAGCCAAGCCCTTGGCGGGAGGGTGGGTACGCAGTATTTT.

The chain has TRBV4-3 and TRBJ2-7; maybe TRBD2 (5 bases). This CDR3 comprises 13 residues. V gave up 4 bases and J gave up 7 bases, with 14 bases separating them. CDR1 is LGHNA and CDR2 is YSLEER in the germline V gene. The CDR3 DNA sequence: TGCGCCAGCAGCCCTGACGGACTTCTGGAGCAGTACTTC. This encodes CASSPDGLLEQYF.

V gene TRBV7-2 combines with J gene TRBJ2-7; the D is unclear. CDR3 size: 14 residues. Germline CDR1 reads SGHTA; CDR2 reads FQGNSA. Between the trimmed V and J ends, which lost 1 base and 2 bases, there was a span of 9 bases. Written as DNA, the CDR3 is TGTGCCAGCAGCTTAGTCCTCCCTCCCTACGAGCAGTACTTC. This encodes CASSLVLPPYEQYF.